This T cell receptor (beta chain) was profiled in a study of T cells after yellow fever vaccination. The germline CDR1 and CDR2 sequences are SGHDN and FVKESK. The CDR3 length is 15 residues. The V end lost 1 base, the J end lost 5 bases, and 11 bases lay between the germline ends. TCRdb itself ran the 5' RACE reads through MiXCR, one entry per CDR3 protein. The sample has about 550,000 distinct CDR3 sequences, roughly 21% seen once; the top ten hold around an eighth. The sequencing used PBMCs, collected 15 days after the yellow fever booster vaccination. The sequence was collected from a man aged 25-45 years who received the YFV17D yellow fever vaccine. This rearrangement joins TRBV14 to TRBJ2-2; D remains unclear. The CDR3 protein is CASSQAGLATGELFF. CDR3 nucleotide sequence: TGTGCCAGCAGCCAAGCTGGATTGGCAACCGGGGAGCTGTTTTTT.